This TCR beta chain was observed in a study of PD-L1 blockade in urothelial cancer. Study context: Male sex and bladder-origin urothelial cancer characterized most of the roughly 29 patients. Earlier, patients had received 0 to 3 chemotherapy regimens.

As concerns this clone: The antigen remains undetermined.

Data came from immunoSEQ multiplex PCR; TCRdb stores just in-frame clones and leaves some out. The sample consists of 83,000 or so clones, approximately 82% of them appearing once. Study-level results: Pretreatment blood TCR clonality under the median forecast improved survival. By 3 weeks, tumor-associated blood clones had expanded more in durable-benefit patients.

V lost 4 bases and J 10 bases, leaving 14 bases between the germline ends. CDR1 and CDR2 (germline): MNHNS, SASEGT. This CDR3 region has 13 residues. Time point in this sample: peripheral blood 6 weeks after treatment start. The chain combines TRBV6-1 with TRBJ2-1; D perhaps matches TRBD1 (6 bases). This TCR was sampled from a man between 65 and 80 years old with urothelial cancer. The sequences come from PBMCs, collected around atezolizumab (anti-PD-L1) treatment. CDR3: CASSGQVATEQFF. The CDR3 bases are TGTGCCAGCAGTGGACAGGTTGCTACAGAGCAGTTCTTC.